This record looks at one TCR beta chain sequence and its context. The target of this receptor is not known. A read error may explain this, as a much larger clone is one base away. The data were taken from a study of human T cells and chemical hapten exposure (dated by TCRdb to the early 2020s). In the study overall: Libraries were combined into a pool for sequencing, and differences in TCR yield between samples came mainly from small differences in library volumes within the pool. This study followed changes in the peripheral blood TCR repertoire in vivo during primary and secondary sensitization of alopecia patients to the hapten diphenylcyclopropenone (DPC). For every blood RNA sample, sequencing covered both the TCR alpha and TCR beta chains. The full study reports these points: After repeated subsampling, changes were observed in the strength of the expansion versus patch-test correlation and in the threshold at which the correlation became significant. DPC sensitization did not change the number of TCRs with a frequency above 1 in 1000, and there was no evidence of changes in global repertoire structure.

From its cysteine to its phenylalanine, the CDR3 spans 15 amino acids. The CDR3 DNA has 45 bases and is translated from base 1. The germline V gene yields SNHLY for CDR1 and FYNNEI for CDR2. Libraries were prepared through 5' RACE. Instrument on record: Illumina MiSeq. Library preparation attached unique molecular identifiers to individual cDNA molecules for quantitative, reproducible TCR counting. The paper's data handling went like this. A median of about 87,000 TCRs per sample was observed, with a range of roughly 20,000 to 750,000. The Decombinator software suite was used to annotate V, J and CDR3 in the TCR reads. For PS versus PT1 abundance plots, all samples were subsampled to the same number of TCRs (28,000). Expanded TCRs were defined as absent before sensitization and observed at least eight times at the 2-week time point. TCRdb ran its own pipeline on the public reads, namely fastp trimming at Q25 and MiXCR clone calling, and kept in-frame beta chains. Rows matching on CDR3 protein sequence are summarized as one entry with the most common DNA and genes. The V and J calls and clone size are TCRdb's, not the authors'. The sample contains 150,000 or so distinct CDR3 sequences, over 3.5% of them found a single time. Under 1.5% of the sample is held by the ten biggest clonotypes.

Unfractionated whole blood was collected in Tempus Blood RNA tubes, and total RNA was extracted from that blood. Roughly five healthy volunteers were used as TCR sequencing controls and were bled at day 0, 2 weeks and 6 weeks. The clonotype comes from a female donor in good health. In this chain, TRBV2 is recombined with TRBJ1-2, and TRBD1 may be the D gene, going by 5 matching bases. The bases are TGTGCCAGCAGATATGAGGGGAAAGATAACTATGGCGACACCTTC. Translated, this gives CASRYEGKDNYGDTF.